These 24 T cell receptor beta chains came from one sample sequenced in a study of blood T cells in healthy people across ages. For the second PCR, which ran for roughly 6 to 12 cycles, a sample-barcoded 5' primer and a J-beta primer mix were used. TCRdb independently ran MiXCR on the 5' RACE reads; one entry per CDR3 protein. The top ten clones hold about 21% of a sample with 700,000 to 1,000,000 distinct CDR3 sequences, roughly 44% of them seen once. The sequencing input was blood. These receptors came from a man aged 55 to 69 in good health.

This clonotype occurred many times. The chain combines TRBV20-1 with TRBJ1-2, with D maybe TRBD1 (6 bases). There are 13 residues in the CDR3. Germline assignment: CDR1 DFQATT and CDR2 SNEGSKA (reference sequence). V lost 6 bases, J lost 7 bases, and 18 bases lay in between. The CDR3 DNA follows: TGCAGTGCCGCGGGGGGGCGCGGGGTTGGCTACACCTTC. The encoded protein is CSAAGGRGVGYTF.

With respect to this clonotype: Its ends do not fully match the called genes, so a read error is possible. This chain connects TRBV28 to TRBJ2-3; TRBD1 matches at 9 bases. This CDR3 region has 15 residues. The germline V gene encodes CDR1 MDHEN and CDR2 SYDVKM. The CDR3 spells CVSTPGQGPTGTQYF. CDR3 bases: TGTGTCAGCACCCCGGGACAGGGACCCACAGGGACGCAGTATTTT.

The chain recombines TRBV21-1 with TRBJ2-3; the table's D call, TRBD1, has no DNA check behind it. TRBV21-1 is marked as a pseudogene. The CDR3 has 15 residues. In DNA form, the CDR3 reads TGTGCCAGCAGCAACGACAGCGGGCCCACAGATACGCAGTATTTT. Translated, it gives CASSNDSGPTDTQYF.

V is TRBV6-5 and J is TRBJ1-5; 9 bases agree with TRBD1. V gave up 10 bases and J gave up 7 bases; unmatched junction bases: 11. This CDR3 has 14 amino acids. Germline V gene sequence: CDR1 MNHEY, CDR2 SVGAGI. DNA of the CDR3: TGTGCCAACAGGAAAGACAGGGGGGGACAGCCCCAGCATTTT. The encoded protein is CANRKDRGGQPQHF.

This rearrangement joins TRBV28 to TRBJ2-3; 11 positions match TRBD2. Germline V CDR1 and CDR2: MDHEN, SYDVKM. V shed 6 bases, J shed 1 base, and the junction held 6 bases outside the gene matches. This CDR3 comprises 16 residues. The CDR3 nucleotides read TGTGCCAGCAGCCCCGCACTAGCGGGGGGCACAGATACGCAGTATTTT. Its translation: CASSPALAGGTDTQYF.

Regarding this clonotype: Compared with germline, one end of the junction differs, possibly owing to a read error. The V and J genes are TRBV12-3 or TRBV12-4 and TRBJ2-5, with TRBD2 matching over 7 bases. The CDR3 length is 15 residues. The CDR3 here is CTSSPISGEHQTQYF. The CDR3 DNA sequence: TGTACCAGCAGTCCAATAAGCGGGGAACACCAGACCCAGTACTTC.

The rearrangement links TRBV20-1 to TRBJ1-3, with D perhaps TRBD1 (5 bases). CDR3 length: 15 amino acids. The germline gives CDR1 DFQATT, CDR2 SNEGSKA (reference sequence). Deletions cut 0 bases from V and 4 bases from J, with 13 bases between. The CDR3 nucleotides read TGCAGTGCTAGAGATGGGGGGGGTTACGGAAACACCATATATTTT. This codes for CSARDGGGYGNTIYF.

In regard to this clonotype: The junction departs from germline at one end; a sequencing error may be responsible. The rearrangement links TRBV29-1 to TRBJ1-2; D remains ambiguous. The CDR3 totals 13 residues. CDR1 is SQVTM and CDR2 is ANQGSEA in the germline V gene. CDR3 in DNA: TGCAGCGGTGAAGATCGCGCCGGGGATGGCTACACCTTC. It encodes CSGEDRAGDGYTF.

This clonotype was detected ten times or more. V gene TRBV20-1 combines with J gene TRBJ1-2, with 11 bases lining up with TRBD1. CDR3 size: 12 residues. CDR1 is DFQATT and CDR2 is SNEGSKA in the germline V gene (reference sequence). J gave up 7 bases and V 3 bases, and 1 base lay outside the gene matches. CDR3 residues: CSARDRGPGYTF. CDR3 coding DNA: TGCAGTGCTAGGGACAGGGGGCCTGGCTACACCTTC.

The J gene is TRBJ1-4, the V gene TRBV6-1; D is unclear. This CDR3 is 14 amino acids long. Germline lookup yields CDR1 MNHNS and CDR2 SASEGT. Trimming took off 4 bases at V and 7 bases at J, with 13 bases between the two ends. The CDR3 loop is CASSGLPEGEKLFF. DNA for the CDR3: TGTGCCAGCAGTGGCCTCCCCGAGGGTGAAAAACTGTTTTTT.

This clonotype has a handful of counts. This chain links TRBV2 with TRBJ2-1, with D maybe TRBD1 (5 bases). The CDR3 runs to 14 residues. The V and J ends lost 6 bases and 8 bases respectively, with 17 bases between them. Germline V gives CDR1 SNHLY, CDR2 FYNNEI. Here the CDR3 DNA reads TGTGCCAGCAGCCGAATACAGGTTTCCGATGAGCAGTTCTTC. This gives the protein CASSRIQVSDEQFF.

CDR3 region: CATSDPARAGGEQFF. CDR3 nucleotides: TGTGCCACCAGTGACCCTGCGAGAGCGGGCGGGGAGCAGTTCTTC. This chain links TRBV24-1 with TRBJ2-1, with a tentative D call TRBD2 (6 bases). The CDR3 is 15 residues long. Per the germline V gene, CDR1 is KGHDR and CDR2 is SFDVKD. Trimming took 4 bases from V and 10 from J, leaving 19 bases between them.

This clonotype was observed once. The chain recombines TRBV30 with TRBJ2-5; TRBD2 aligns across 8 bases. The CDR3 is 13 residues long. CDR1 is GTSNPN, CDR2 SVGIG, per germline (reference sequence). The trim removed 1 base at V and 5 bases at J, leaving 3 bases unmatched. The CDR3 DNA follows: TGTGCCTGGAGTGGGACGGGAGGGGAGACCCAGTACTTC. This gives the protein CAWSGTGGETQYF.

This clonotype was seen only a few times. The rearrangement uses TRBV2 and TRBJ1-6, with D unresolved. Between the trimmed V and J ends, which lost 4 bases and 9 bases, there was a span of 10 bases. Germline V gene lookup returns CDR1 SNHLY and CDR2 FYNNEI. CDR3 length equals 13 residues. This CDR3 is CASSGRRLSPLHF. CDR3 bases: TGTGCCAGCAGTGGCCGACGGCTTTCACCCCTCCACTTT.

There are a few counts of this clonotype. The rearrangement joins TRBV6-6 to TRBJ1-4; 7 bases are shared with TRBD1. The V and J ends lost 2 bases and 8 bases, in that order; junction bases with no gene match: 8. CDR3 size: 15 residues. Germline CDR1 and CDR2: MNHNY and SVGAGI (reference sequence). CDR3 region: CASSYDRDRTEKLFF. The CDR3 DNA is TGTGCCAGCAGTTACGACCGGGACAGAACGGAAAAACTGTTTTTT.

Remarks on this clonotype: Just one base apart from a much larger clone, this may be a read error. The chain is built from TRBV5-6 and TRBJ2-1; D may match TRBD1 or TRBD2 (5 bases each). Germline V CDR1 and CDR2: SGHDT, YYEEEE. The CDR3 is 14 residues long. V lost 1 base and J 8 bases, leaving 13 bases between the germline ends. Here the CDR3 DNA reads TGTGCCAGCAGCTTGACAGGAGGAGACCATGAGCAGTTCTTC. Encoded protein: CASSLTGGDHEQFF.

The gene calls are TRBV9 and TRBJ2-5; 7 positions agree with TRBD1. The DNA end favors TRBJ2-1, so the J call may be wrong. From germline, CDR1 is SGDLS and CDR2 YYNGEE. This CDR3 is 14 amino acids long. For the CDR3, the DNA is TGTGCCAGCAGCGTAGACAGGGGTAGGGAGACCCAGTTCTTC. As protein: CASSVDRGRETQFF.

The chain employs TRBV15 and TRBJ1-5; D may be TRBD1 (6 bases). This CDR3 comprises 16 residues. V lost 4 bases and J lost 3, with 16 bases in between. Germline assignment: CDR1 LNHNV and CDR2 YYDKDF (reference sequence). Here the CDR3 reads CATSNSIDRINQPQHF. The CDR3 nucleotides are TGTGCCACCAGCAACAGTATCGACAGGATCAATCAGCCCCAGCATTTT.

This sequence joins TRBV7-9 and TRBJ1-6; D is unresolved. Looked up from germline, CDR1 is SEHNR and CDR2 is FQNEAQ (reference sequence). The V end was cut by 4 bases, the J end by 6 bases, with 10 bases between. This CDR3 has 14 residues. This CDR3 reads CASSSRQPNSPLHF. CDR3 bases: TGTGCCAGCAGCTCTAGACAACCTAATTCACCCCTCCACTTT.

J is TRBJ1-2 and V is TRBV15, with TRBD1 matching over 7 bases. With V trimmed by 0 bases and J by 7 bases, 5 bases remained unmatched. The CDR3 has 14 amino acids. Germline V gene lookup returns CDR1 LNHNV and CDR2 YYDKDF (reference sequence). The CDR3 DNA reads TGTGCCACCAGCAGAGATTCGACAGGGCCTGGCTACACCTTC. Protein sequence: CATSRDSTGPGYTF.

This clonotype turned up a few times. The rearrangement links TRBV6-5 to TRBJ2-3; 7 nucleotides align to TRBD1. CDR1 MNHEY and CDR2 SVGAGI come from the germline V gene. J was trimmed by 1 base and V by 6 bases; bases with no gene match: 10. This CDR3 comprises 16 residues. This CDR3 reads CASSQDPGGGTDTQYF. In DNA, the CDR3 is TGTGCCAGCAGCCAAGACCCAGGGGGTGGCACAGATACGCAGTATTTT.

V and J are TRBV27 and TRBJ1-2; D is unresolved. Germline assignment: CDR1 MNHEY and CDR2 SMNVEV (reference sequence). This CDR3 has 12 amino acids. Trimming stripped 8 bases from V and 2 bases from J, with 9 bases between. CDR3 in amino acids: CASVDKNYGYTF. CDR3 DNA: TGTGCCAGCGTAGACAAGAACTATGGCTACACCTTC.

The rearrangement uses TRBV29-1 and TRBJ1-2; the D is unclear. Germline assignment: CDR1 SQVTM and CDR2 ANQGSEA. The CDR3 has 13 amino acids. V lost 5 bases to trimming and J lost 8 bases, with 18 bases between them. The CDR3 here is CSVTMRRNQGYTF. The CDR3 DNA reads TGCAGCGTTACTATGCGGCGTAACCAAGGCTACACCTTC.

This clonotype turned up a few times. The chain employs TRBV9 and TRBJ1-6; the match to TRBD1 covers 10 bases. V shed 3 bases and J 13 bases; nucleotides not matched to a gene: 7. This CDR3 region has 14 residues. Per germline, CDR1 SGDLS and CDR2 YYNGEE. The CDR3 here is CASSAGTGANPLHF. The CDR3 DNA is TGTGCCAGCAGCGCGGGGACAGGGGCAAATCCCCTCCACTTT.